This T cell receptor beta chain was documented in a study of blood T cells in healthy people across ages. The wider study: About one barcoded beta molecule per two T cells was the capture yield of template switching.

Sample-barcoded 5' priming and a J-beta primer mix drove a second PCR of roughly 7 to 11 cycles. Using its own MiXCR run on the 5' RACE reads, TCRdb lists one record per CDR3 protein. In the table there are 650,000 to 1,000,000 distinct CDR3 sequences, under 40% of which are singletons. To note about this clonotype: Its antigen is undetermined.

Study-wide results and limits: More naive CD4+ cells and higher diversity were found in long-lived than in aged donors.

Germline lookup yields CDR1 SGHRS and CDR2 YFSETQ. V lost 5 bases, J lost 2 bases, and 14 bases lay in between. The CDR3 is made up of 14 amino acids. There were healthy Caucasian individuals from Russia, aged 6 to 90, serving as donors. Sequenced sample: blood. This receptor was identified in a man younger than 30 in good health. The chain joins TRBV5-1 to TRBJ2-7; TRBD1 is a possible D gene (5 bases). CDR3 protein: CASRVSGAPYEQYF. The CDR3 bases are TGCGCCAGCAGGGTTTCTGGGGCCCCCTACGAGCAGTACTTC.